These 9 T cell receptor beta chains were sequenced from one sample in a study of technical replicates of blood from several donors. Some clones are missing from TCRdb's copy, which holds only in-frame ones; the method was immunoSEQ multiplex PCR. The sample lists about 59,000 clones; about 93% were seen once. The sequenced material came from PBMCs. All receptors come from a human donor in good health. Some clones in this sample may be carry-over from other donors' samples.

The chain joins TRBV7-9 to TRBJ2-3, with D perhaps TRBD2 (6 bases). V was shortened by 5 bases and J by 2 bases, with 17 bases between the two germline ends. CDR3 length: 16 residues. Germline CDR1 and CDR2: SEHNR and FQNEAQ (reference sequence). The CDR3 region is CASSKNTLALTDTQYF. In DNA form, the CDR3 reads TGTGCCAGCAGCAAAAACACTCTAGCGCTCACAGATACGCAGTATTTT.

The rearrangement links TRBV7-9 to TRBJ2-7; 7 bases fit TRBD2. Germline lookup yields CDR1 SEHNR and CDR2 FQNEAQ (reference sequence). The V gene end was trimmed by 3 bases and the J gene end by 1 base; junction bases not matched to a gene: 3. The length of the CDR3 is 14 residues. This chain's CDR3 is CASSLGGVSYEQYF. The DNA for the CDR3 is TGTGCCAGCAGCTTGGGGGGGGTATCCTACGAGCAGTACTTC.

The chain carries TRBV7-2 and TRBJ1-2, with 7 bases aligning to TRBD1. This CDR3 is built from 14 residues. With 4 bases clipped from V and 2 bases from J, the junction kept 4 bases outside the gene matches. CDR1 is SGHTA and CDR2 is FQGNSA in the germline V gene. The CDR3 nucleotides are TGTGCCAGCAGCTCCCAGGGGGTAAACTATGGCTACACCTTC. Translation gives CASSSQGVNYGYTF.

The chain carries TRBV4-3 and TRBJ1-1; the D is unclear. Germline V gives CDR1 LGHNA, CDR2 YSLEER. Trimming left V 0 bases short and J 1 base short, with 9 bases between. This CDR3 has 15 residues. This CDR3 reads CASSQDPGRNTEAFF. CDR3 nucleotides: TGCGCCAGCAGCCAAGATCCGGGGAGGAACACTGAAGCTTTCTTT.

This rearrangement joins TRBV29-1 to TRBJ2-1, with D maybe TRBD2 (5 bases). This CDR3 spans 15 amino acids. V was shortened by 3 bases and J by 6 bases, with 18 bases between the two germline ends. Germline CDR1 and CDR2: SQVTM and ANQGSEA. The CDR3 reads CSVEKGRGSANEQFF. CDR3 DNA: TGCAGCGTTGAGAAGGGCCGGGGTAGCGCCAATGAGCAGTTCTTC.

This clone was detected once. The rearrangement joins TRBV2 to TRBJ2-7, with a tentative D call TRBD2 (5 bases). Germline-derived CDR1 and CDR2 are SNHLY and FYNNEI. The CDR3 consists of 14 residues. V lost 4 bases and J 0 bases, leaving 10 bases between the germline ends. The CDR3 here is CASSVSGSSYEQYF. CDR3 sequence (DNA): TGTGCCAGCAGTGTCAGCGGTAGCTCCTACGAGCAGTACTTC. Together with reference TRBV2 and TRBJ2-7, the CDR3 gives the full variable domain: EPEVTQTPSHQVTQMGQEVILRCVPISNHLYFYWYRQILGQKVEFLVSFYNNEISEKSEIFDDQFSVERPDGSNFTLKIRSTKLEDSAMYFCASSVSGSSYEQYFGPGTRLTVT.

V and J are TRBV29-1 and TRBJ2-7; D is undetermined. CDR1 SQVTM and CDR2 ANQGSEA come from the germline V gene. The CDR3 spans 12 residues. The ends were cut back, 4 bases at V and 3 bases at J, with 10 bases in the middle. Here the CDR3 reads CSVGLNFYEQYF. CDR3 DNA: TGCAGCGTTGGACTTAACTTCTACGAGCAGTACTTC.

This chain links TRBV4-2 with TRBJ2-7; unclear D gene. The CDR3 length is 17 residues. Trimming pared 0 bases from V and 0 bases from J, leaving 15 bases between. Germline assignment: CDR1 LGHNA and CDR2 YNFKEQ. This chain's CDR3 is CASSQDIQTYYSYEQYF. Here the CDR3 DNA reads TGTGCCAGCAGCCAAGATATACAGACATATTACTCCTACGAGCAGTACTTC.

This clone was found once. This chain joins TRBV5-4 and TRBJ2-7, with D possibly being TRBD1 (5 bases). Germline lookup yields CDR1 SGHNT and CDR2 YYREEE (reference sequence). Trimming took off 0 bases at V and 2 bases at J, with 12 bases between the two ends. The CDR3 runs 15 residues. The CDR3 loop is CASSLDQGRAYEQYF. In nucleotides, the CDR3 is TGTGCCAGCAGCTTGGATCAGGGCAGGGCCTACGAGCAGTACTTC.